Below, 20 T cell receptor beta chains from the same sample are listed, as sequenced in a study of T cell responses to AZD1222 COVID-19 vaccine. The table came from immunoSEQ multiplex PCR; TCRdb's copy has only in-frame clones and leaves some out. In the table there are approximately 150,000 clones, roughly nine tenths of which are singletons. Sequences were derived from peripheral blood, sampled on day 0 of AZD1222 vaccination. The receptors derive from an adult in good health.

The CDR3 protein is CASSNVVRYQPQHF. CDR3 nucleotides: TGTGCCAGCAGTAACGTCGTCAGATATCAGCCCCAGCATTTT. The chain couples TRBV2 to TRBJ1-5, with unresolved D. CDR3 length equals 14 residues. V dropped 5 bases and J dropped 5 bases, with 13 bases sitting between them. The germline gives CDR1 SNHLY, CDR2 FYNNEI. The full variable domain, its missing parts supplied by reference TRBV2 and TRBJ1-5, is EPEVTQTPSHQVTQMGQEVILRCVPISNHLYFYWYRQILGQKVEFLVSFYNNEISEKSEIFDDQFSVERPDGSNFTLKIRSTKLEDSAMYFCASSNVVRYQPQHFGDGTRLSIL.

V and J are TRBV6-5 and TRBJ1-4; 7 bases align to TRBD1. This CDR3 region has 14 residues. CDR1 is MNHEY and CDR2 is SVGAGI in the germline V gene. V dropped 6 bases and J dropped 8; count of bases not matched to a gene: 9. The CDR3 region has the DNA TGTGCCAGCAGGAGCCGGGACAGAAGGGAAAAACTGTTTTTT. It is translated as CASRSRDRREKLFF.

The rearrangement joins TRBV7-3 to TRBJ2-1, with D possibly matching TRBD2 (6 bases). The germline V gene has CDR1 SGHTA and CDR2 FQGTGA. This CDR3 has 18 amino acids. V lost 0 bases and J 5 bases, leaving 20 bases between the germline ends. DNA for the CDR3: TGTGCCAGCAGCTTAACGGGGCCCCGACTAGAAGGAGACAATGAGCAGTTCTTC. It is translated as CASSLTGPRLEGDNEQFF.

V and J are TRBV11-2 and TRBJ2-2; D gene uncertain. Trimming shortened V by 1 base and J by 4 bases, and 7 bases separated the two germline ends. The CDR3 runs to 14 residues. Germline CDR1 reads SGHAT; CDR2 reads FQNNGV. CDR3 residues: CASSLGFSTGELFF. Written as DNA, the CDR3 is TGTGCCAGCAGCTTAGGTTTCAGCACCGGGGAGCTGTTTTTT.

The chain recombines TRBV9 with TRBJ1-2; 12 bases agree with TRBD1. The CDR3 consists of 16 residues. Germline assignment: CDR1 SGDLS and CDR2 YYNGEE. Trimming took 4 bases from V and 7 from J; bases not matched to a gene: 11. The DNA for the CDR3 is TGTGCCAGCAGCCCCTGGGGACAGGGGGCCGCGGGTGGCTACACCTTC. This translates into CASSPWGQGAAGGYTF.

The J gene is TRBJ2-5, the V gene TRBV5-4, with TRBD2 as a possible D gene (6 bases). The length of the CDR3 is 15 residues. The germline V and J ends were trimmed by 0 bases and 2 bases, with 11 bases remaining between them. Germline CDR1 and CDR2: SGHNT and YYREEE (reference sequence). The CDR3: CASSLAGLSQETQYF. CDR3 DNA sequence: TGTGCCAGCAGCTTGGCGGGACTCTCGCAAGAGACCCAGTACTTC.

The rearrangement links TRBV6-5 to TRBJ1-6, with 10 positions matching TRBD1. CDR1 and CDR2 (germline): MNHEY, SVGAGI. With V trimmed by 5 bases and J by 8 bases, 6 bases remained unmatched. This CDR3 comprises 15 residues. CDR3 residues: CASSKGQGLDSPLHF. CDR3 sequence (DNA): TGTGCCAGCAGTAAGGGACAGGGGCTCGATTCACCCCTCCACTTT.

J is TRBJ2-1 and V is TRBV18; 8 bases are shared with TRBD1. The length of the CDR3 is 15 residues. The junction had 7 bases not matched to a gene; V was cut back by 2 bases and J by 7 bases. Germline V lookup: CDR1 KGHSH, CDR2 LQKENI. The CDR3, as DNA: TGTGCCAGCTCACCAAAACAGGGGGAGTTGAATGAGCAGTTCTTC. The encoded protein is CASSPKQGELNEQFF.

CDR3 coding DNA: TGTGCCAGCAGCGTAGATAACAGAGGAGAGACCCAGTACTTC. Protein product: CASSVDNRGETQYF. The chain joins TRBV9 to TRBJ2-5; D remains ambiguous. The CDR3 length is 14 residues. The V gene lost 0 bases and the J gene lost 4 bases, with 10 bases spanning the gap. Germline V CDR1 and CDR2: SGDLS, YYNGEE.

This rearrangement joins TRBV2 to TRBJ1-4; D may be TRBD1 (5 bases). CDR1 and CDR2 (germline): SNHLY, FYNNEI. V was shortened by 10 bases and J by 4 bases, with 16 bases between the two germline ends. CDR3 size: 14 residues. Written as DNA, the CDR3 is TGTGCCACCCAAAGGTGGGGGGGTAATGAAAAACTGTTTTTT. Its translation is CATQRWGGNEKLFF.

This rearrangement joins TRBV5-1 to TRBJ2-4; D could derive from TRBD1 or TRBD2 (5 bases each). Germline CDR1 and CDR2: SGHRS and YFSETQ. There are 14 residues in the CDR3. Trimming took off 3 bases at V and 8 bases at J, with 15 bases between the two ends. The CDR3 region is CASSWGLGVDIQYF. The DNA for the CDR3 is TGCGCCAGCAGCTGGGGGTTGGGGGTTGACATTCAGTACTTC. Full variable domain (missing parts from reference TRBV5-1 and TRBJ2-4): KAGVTQTPRYLIKTRGQQVTLSCSPISGHRSVSWYQQTPGQGLQFLFEYFSETQRNKGNFPGRFSGRQFSNSRSEMNVSTLELGDSALYLCASSWGLGVDIQYFGAGTRLSVL.

The chain is built from TRBV27 and TRBJ1-5; the match to TRBD1 covers 8 bases. CDR1 and CDR2 (germline): MNHEY, SMNVEV (reference sequence). The CDR3 runs 17 residues. The ends lost 4 bases at V and 2 bases at J; junction bases unmatched: 10. The CDR3 bases are TGTGCCAGCAGTTCCCGGACAGGGATTCAGGGCAATCAGCCCCAGCATTTT. Translating it yields CASSSRTGIQGNQPQHF.

This clone occurred once. The rearrangement uses TRBV15 and TRBJ2-1; D is unresolved. Per the germline V gene, CDR1 is LNHNV and CDR2 is YYDKDF (reference sequence). CDR3 size: 16 residues. Between the trimmed V and J ends, which lost 5 bases and 0 bases, there was a span of 14 bases. As DNA, the CDR3 is TGTGCCACCAGCGCGTCAGACTTAAGCTCCTACAATGAGCAGTTCTTC. Amino acids: CATSASDLSSYNEQFF.

The chain uses TRBV5-5 and TRBJ2-2; D possibly corresponds to TRBD2 (6 bases). Germline-derived CDR1 and CDR2 are SGHKS and YYEKEE (reference sequence). This CDR3 is 15 amino acids long. Trimming took off 4 bases at V and 2 bases at J, with 12 bases between the two ends. Here the CDR3 reads CASSPGLLNTGELFF. CDR3 bases: TGTGCCAGCAGCCCGGGACTTCTAAACACCGGGGAGCTGTTTTTT.

The chain couples TRBV27 to TRBJ2-7, with 7 bases aligning to TRBD1. The CDR3 runs to 17 residues. CDR1 MNHEY and CDR2 SMNVEV come from the germline V gene (reference sequence). V shed 4 bases, J shed 2 bases, and the junction held 14 bases outside the gene matches. CDR3 residues: CASSSPLTGQLPYEQYF. DNA for the CDR3: TGTGCCAGCAGTTCTCCCCTGACGGGACAGCTTCCCTACGAGCAGTACTTC.

This chain links TRBV7-2 with TRBJ2-7; D possibly matches TRBD1 or TRBD2 (5 bases each). Trimming shortened V by 1 base and J by 5 bases, and 18 bases separated the two germline ends. The CDR3 extends over 16 amino acids. Germline V lookup: CDR1 SGHTA, CDR2 FQGNSA. For the CDR3, the DNA is TGTGCCAGCAGCTTAGTTCAACTTGGGGGATTTGACGAGCAGTACTTC. Protein product: CASSLVQLGGFDEQYF.

This chain uses TRBV30 with TRBJ2-7; 7 nucleotides align to TRBD2. The V gene's germline CDR1 is GTSNPN and CDR2 SVGIG (reference sequence). With 3 bases clipped from V and 1 base from J, the junction kept 6 bases outside the gene matches. The CDR3 totals 14 residues. The CDR3, as DNA: TGTGCCTGGAGAGCTAGCGGACTTTCCTACGAGCAGTACTTC. It codes for CAWRASGLSYEQYF.

V usage is TRBV7-3 and J usage is TRBJ2-1, with D uncertain. CDR1 is SGHTA and CDR2 is FQGTGA in the germline V gene. V lost 5 bases, J lost 3 bases, and 14 bases lay in between. There are 15 residues in the CDR3. CDR3 loop: CASSPDGRRYNEQFF. The CDR3 DNA is TGTGCCAGCAGCCCCGACGGCAGACGCTACAATGAGCAGTTCTTC. Drawing the rest from reference TRBV7-3 and TRBJ2-1, the complete variable domain is GAGVSQTPSNKVTEKGKYVELRCDPISGHTALYWYRQSLGQGPEFLIYFQGTGAADDSGLPNDRFFAVRPEGSVSTLKIQRTERGDSAVYLCASSPDGRRYNEQFFGPGTRLTVL.

The V call is TRBV7-3, the J call TRBJ1-5, with 7 bases that match TRBD1. J lost 5 bases, V lost 4 bases, and 2 bases had no gene match. Germline CDR1 SGHTA, CDR2 FQGTGA. CDR3 length: 13 residues. This CDR3 reads CASSYDRDQPQHF. CDR3 DNA: TGTGCCAGCAGCTACGACAGGGATCAGCCCCAGCATTTT.

The genes are TRBV3-1 (or the pseudogene TRBV3-2) and TRBJ2-5; D perhaps matches TRBD1 (6 bases). The CDR3 sequence is 14 residues long. Trimming took 4 bases from V and 4 from J, leaving 13 bases between them. CDR1 is LGHDT, CDR2 YNNKEL, per germline (reference sequence). The chain's CDR3 is CASSPYQGSETQYF. CDR3 in DNA: TGTGCCAGCAGCCCTTACCAGGGGTCAGAGACCCAGTACTTC.